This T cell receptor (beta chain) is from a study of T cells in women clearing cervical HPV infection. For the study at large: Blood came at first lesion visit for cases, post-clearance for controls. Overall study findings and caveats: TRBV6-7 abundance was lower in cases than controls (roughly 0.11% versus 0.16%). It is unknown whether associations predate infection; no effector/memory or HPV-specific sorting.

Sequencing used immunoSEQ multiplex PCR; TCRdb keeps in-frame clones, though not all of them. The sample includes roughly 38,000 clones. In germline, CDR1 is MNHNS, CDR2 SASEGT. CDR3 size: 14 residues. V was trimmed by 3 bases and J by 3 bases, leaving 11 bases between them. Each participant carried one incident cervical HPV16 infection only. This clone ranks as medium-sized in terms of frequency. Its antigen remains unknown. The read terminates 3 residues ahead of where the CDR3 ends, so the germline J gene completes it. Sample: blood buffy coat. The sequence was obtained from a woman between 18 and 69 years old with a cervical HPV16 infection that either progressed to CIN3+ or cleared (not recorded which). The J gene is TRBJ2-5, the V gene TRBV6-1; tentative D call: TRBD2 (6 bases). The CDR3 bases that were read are TGTGCCAGCAGTGATTTATGGGGGGAAGAGACC. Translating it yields CASSDLWGEET. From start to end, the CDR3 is CASSDLWGEETQYF.